This T cell receptor beta chain was captured by sequencing in a study of T cells in localized non-small cell lung cancer. A note on this clone: Its antigen is as yet unknown.

Germline CDR1 is SGHNT and CDR2 is YYREEE (reference sequence). J gave up 6 bases and V 3 bases, and 2 bases lay outside the gene matches. The CDR3 runs 13 residues. TCRdb keeps only in-frame clones here, not all; method: immunoSEQ multiplex PCR. The table includes roughly 38,000 clones, roughly 87% detected once. Study results and limitations: A single tumor region was sequenced, leaving heterogeneity possible. A median of about 60 of the top 100 tumor clones appeared in adjacent lung, which was paired and uninvolved. The highest T cell clonality was in uninvolved adjacent lung, above tumor. Among blood samples, higher T cell density accompanied longer overall survival.

V usage is TRBV5-4 and J usage is TRBJ1-5, with 8 bases aligning to TRBD1. The source is a male donor aged 60 or over with stage III squamous cell lung carcinoma. The sequencing here drew on peripheral blood, taken before any cancer treatment. The CDR3 nucleotides are TGTGCCAGCAGCTCAGGGGGCGGTCAGCCCCAGCATTTT. This sequence encodes CASSSGGGQPQHF. The full variable domain, with the rest looked up from reference TRBV5-4 and TRBJ1-5, is ETGVTQSPTHLIKTRGQQVTLRCSSQSGHNTVSWYQQALGQGPQFIFQYYREEENGRGNFPPRFSGLQFPNYSSELNVNALELDDSALYLCASSSGGGQPQHFGDGTRLSIL.